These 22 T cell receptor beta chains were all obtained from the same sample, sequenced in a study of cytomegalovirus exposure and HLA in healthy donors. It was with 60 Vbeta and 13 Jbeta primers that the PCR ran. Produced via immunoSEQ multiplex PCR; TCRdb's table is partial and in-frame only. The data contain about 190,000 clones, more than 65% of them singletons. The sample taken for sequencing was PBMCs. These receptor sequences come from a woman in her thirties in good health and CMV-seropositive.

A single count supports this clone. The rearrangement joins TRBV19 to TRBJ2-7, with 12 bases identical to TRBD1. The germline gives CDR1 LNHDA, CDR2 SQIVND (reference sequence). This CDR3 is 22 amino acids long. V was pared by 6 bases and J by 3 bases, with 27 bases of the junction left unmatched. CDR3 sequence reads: CASSLVLPGQGAQKSGYYEQYF. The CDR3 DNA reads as TGTGCCAGTAGCCTTGTACTCCCGGGACAGGGGGCGCAAAAAAGCGGTTACTACGAGCAGTACTTC.

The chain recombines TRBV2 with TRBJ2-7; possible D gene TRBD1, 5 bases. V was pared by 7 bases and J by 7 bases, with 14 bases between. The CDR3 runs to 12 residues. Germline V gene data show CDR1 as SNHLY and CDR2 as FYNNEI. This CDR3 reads CASIRDPNEQYF. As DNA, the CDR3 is TGTGCCAGCATCAGGGATCCTAATGAGCAGTACTTC. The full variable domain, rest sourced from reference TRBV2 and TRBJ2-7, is EPEVTQTPSHQVTQMGQEVILRCVPISNHLYFYWYRQILGQKVEFLVSFYNNEISEKSEIFDDQFSVERPDGSNFTLKIRSTKLEDSAMYFCASIRDPNEQYFGPGTRLTVT.

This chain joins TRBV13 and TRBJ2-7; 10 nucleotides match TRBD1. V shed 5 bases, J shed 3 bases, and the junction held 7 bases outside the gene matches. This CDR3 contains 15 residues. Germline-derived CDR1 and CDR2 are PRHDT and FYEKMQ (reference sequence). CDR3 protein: CASSGEGQGNYEQYF. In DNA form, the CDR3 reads TGTGCCAGCAGCGGGGAGGGACAGGGGAACTACGAGCAGTACTTC.

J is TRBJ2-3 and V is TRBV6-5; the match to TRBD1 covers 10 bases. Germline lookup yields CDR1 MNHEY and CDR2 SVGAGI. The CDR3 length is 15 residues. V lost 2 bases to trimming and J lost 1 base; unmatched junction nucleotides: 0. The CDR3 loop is CASSYGTGGTDTQYF. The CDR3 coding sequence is TGTGCCAGCAGTTACGGGACAGGGGGCACAGATACGCAGTATTTT.

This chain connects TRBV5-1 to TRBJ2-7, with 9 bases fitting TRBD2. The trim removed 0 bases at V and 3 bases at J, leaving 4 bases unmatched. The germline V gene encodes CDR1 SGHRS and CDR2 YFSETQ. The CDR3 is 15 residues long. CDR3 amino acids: CASSLGGTSSYEQYF. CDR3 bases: TGCGCCAGCAGCTTGGGAGGGACTAGCAGCTACGAGCAGTACTTC.

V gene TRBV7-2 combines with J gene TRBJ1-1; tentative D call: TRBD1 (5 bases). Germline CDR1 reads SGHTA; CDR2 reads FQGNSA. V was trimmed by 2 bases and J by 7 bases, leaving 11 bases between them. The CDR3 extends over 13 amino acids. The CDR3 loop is CASSLNAGGEAFF. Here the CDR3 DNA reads TGTGCCAGCAGCTTAAACGCCGGGGGTGAAGCTTTCTTT.

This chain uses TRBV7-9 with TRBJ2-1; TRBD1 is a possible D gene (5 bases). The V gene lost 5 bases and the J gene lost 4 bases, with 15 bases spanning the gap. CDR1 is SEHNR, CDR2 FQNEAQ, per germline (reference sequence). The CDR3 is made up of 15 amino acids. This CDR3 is CASSQTDFIYNEQFF. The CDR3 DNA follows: TGTGCCAGCAGCCAGACAGATTTTATATACAATGAGCAGTTCTTC. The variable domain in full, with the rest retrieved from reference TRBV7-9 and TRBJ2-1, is DTGVSQNPRHKITKRGQNVTFRCDPISEHNRLYWYRQTLGQGPEFLTYFQNEAQLEKSRLLSDRFSAERPKGSFSTLEIQRTEQGDSAMYLCASSQTDFIYNEQFFGPGTRLTVL.

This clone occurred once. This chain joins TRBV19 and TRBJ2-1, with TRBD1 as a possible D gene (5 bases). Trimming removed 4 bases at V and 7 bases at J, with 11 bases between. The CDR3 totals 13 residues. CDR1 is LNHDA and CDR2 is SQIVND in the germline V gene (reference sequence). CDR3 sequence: CASSTGRRNEQFF. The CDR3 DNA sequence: TGTGCCAGTAGTACAGGGCGTAGGAATGAGCAGTTCTTC.

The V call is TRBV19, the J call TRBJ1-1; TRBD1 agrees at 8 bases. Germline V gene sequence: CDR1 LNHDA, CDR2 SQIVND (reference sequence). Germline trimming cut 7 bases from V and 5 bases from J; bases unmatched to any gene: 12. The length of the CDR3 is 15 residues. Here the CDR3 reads CASNDHGTGGTEAFF. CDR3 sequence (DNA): TGTGCCAGTAACGATCATGGGACAGGCGGGACTGAAGCTTTCTTT.

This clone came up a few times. The CDR3 loop is CASSLDRVTGYTF. Here the CDR3 DNA reads TGTGCCAGCAGCTTGGACAGGGTGACTGGCTACACCTTC. The V gene is TRBV11-2, the J gene TRBJ1-2; 8 positions match TRBD1. Per germline, CDR1 SGHAT and CDR2 FQNNGV. This CDR3 contains 13 residues. V trimming: 3 bases; J trimming: 7 bases; junction bases outside the gene matches: 4.

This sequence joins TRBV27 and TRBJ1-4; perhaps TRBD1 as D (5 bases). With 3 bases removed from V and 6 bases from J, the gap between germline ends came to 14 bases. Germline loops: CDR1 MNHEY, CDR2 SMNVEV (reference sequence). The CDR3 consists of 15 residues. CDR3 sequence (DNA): TGTGCCAGCAGTTTGTTAGGGCAGGGCCATGAAAAACTGTTTTTT. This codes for CASSLLGQGHEKLFF. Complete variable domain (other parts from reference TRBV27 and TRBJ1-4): EAQVTQNPRYLITVTGKKLTVTCSQNMNHEYMSWYRQDPGLGLRQIYYSMNVEVTDKGDVPEGYKVSRKEKRNFPLILESPSPNQTSLYFCASSLLGQGHEKLFFGSGTQLSVL.

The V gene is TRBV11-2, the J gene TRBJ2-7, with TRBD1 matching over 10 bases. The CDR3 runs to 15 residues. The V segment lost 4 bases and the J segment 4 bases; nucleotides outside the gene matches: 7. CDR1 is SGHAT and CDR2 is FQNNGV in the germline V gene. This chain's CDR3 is CASSYSTGGRYEQYF. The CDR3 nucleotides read TGTGCCAGCAGCTACTCGACAGGGGGCAGATACGAGCAGTACTTC.

The CDR3 sequence is CSVGGQGRNTIYF. The DNA for the CDR3 is TGCAGCGTCGGGGGACAGGGGCGAAACACCATATATTTT. V usage is TRBV29-1 and J usage is TRBJ1-3, with 10 nucleotides matching TRBD1. The V and J ends lost 6 bases and 5 bases, in that order; junction bases with no gene match: 4. The CDR3 covers 13 residues. Germline loops: CDR1 SQVTM, CDR2 ANQGSEA.

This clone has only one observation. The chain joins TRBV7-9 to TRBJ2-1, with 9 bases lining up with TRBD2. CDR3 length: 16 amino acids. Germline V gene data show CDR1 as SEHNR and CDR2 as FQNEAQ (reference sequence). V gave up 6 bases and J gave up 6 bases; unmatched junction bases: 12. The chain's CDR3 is CASRERVAGAGNEQFF. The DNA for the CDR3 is TGTGCCAGCAGGGAGCGAGTAGCGGGAGCCGGCAATGAGCAGTTCTTC.

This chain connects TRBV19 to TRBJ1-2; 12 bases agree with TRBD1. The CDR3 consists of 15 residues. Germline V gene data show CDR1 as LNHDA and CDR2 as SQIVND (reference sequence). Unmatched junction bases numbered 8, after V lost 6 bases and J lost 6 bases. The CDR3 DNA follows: TGTGCCAGTAGGTCCGGTGGGACAGGGGGCGATGGCTACACCTTC. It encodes CASRSGGTGGDGYTF.

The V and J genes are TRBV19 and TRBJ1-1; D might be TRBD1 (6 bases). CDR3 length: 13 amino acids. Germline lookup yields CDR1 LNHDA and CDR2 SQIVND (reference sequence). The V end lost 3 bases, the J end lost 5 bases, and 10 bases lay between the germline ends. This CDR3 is CASSMITGTEAFF. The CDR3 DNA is TGTGCCAGTAGTATGATTACAGGGACTGAAGCTTTCTTT.

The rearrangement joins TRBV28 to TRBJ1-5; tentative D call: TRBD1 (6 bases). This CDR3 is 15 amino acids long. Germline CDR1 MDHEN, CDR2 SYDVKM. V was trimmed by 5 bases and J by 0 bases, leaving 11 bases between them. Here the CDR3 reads CASSADRLSNQPQHF. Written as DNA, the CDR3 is TGTGCCAGCAGTGCAGACAGGCTTAGCAATCAGCCCCAGCATTTT.

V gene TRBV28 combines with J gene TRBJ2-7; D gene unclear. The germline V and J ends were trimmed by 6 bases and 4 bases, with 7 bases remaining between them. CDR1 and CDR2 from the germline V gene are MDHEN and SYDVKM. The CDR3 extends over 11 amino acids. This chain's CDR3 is CASRQRYEQYF. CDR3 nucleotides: TGTGCCAGCAGACAGAGATACGAGCAGTACTTC.

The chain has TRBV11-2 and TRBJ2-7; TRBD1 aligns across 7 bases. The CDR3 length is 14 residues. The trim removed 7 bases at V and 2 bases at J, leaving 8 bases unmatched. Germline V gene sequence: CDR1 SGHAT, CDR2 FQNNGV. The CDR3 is CASTPRQGAYEQYF. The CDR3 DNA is TGTGCCAGCACTCCGAGGCAGGGGGCCTACGAGCAGTACTTC.

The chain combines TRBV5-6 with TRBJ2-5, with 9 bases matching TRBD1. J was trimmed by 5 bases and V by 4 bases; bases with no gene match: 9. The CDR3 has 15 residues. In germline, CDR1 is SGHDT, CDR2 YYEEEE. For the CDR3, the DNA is TGTGCCAGCAGCCAAAAAACAGGGGGCGCTGAGACCCAGTACTTC. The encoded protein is CASSQKTGGAETQYF.

The CDR3 DNA is TGTGCCAGCAGTTACGGCGGGGGAGTCTACGAGCAGTACTTC. Its translation is CASSYGGGVYEQYF. The gene calls are TRBV6-5 and TRBJ2-7, with TRBD2 matching 7 bases. Germline CDR1 and CDR2: MNHEY and SVGAGI. The V and J ends lost 2 bases and 3 bases, in that order; junction bases with no gene match: 4. CDR3 length: 14 amino acids.

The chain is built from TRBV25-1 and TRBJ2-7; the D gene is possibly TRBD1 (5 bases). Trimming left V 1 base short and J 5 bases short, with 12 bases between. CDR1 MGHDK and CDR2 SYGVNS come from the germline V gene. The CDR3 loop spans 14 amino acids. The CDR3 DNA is TGTGCCAGCAGTGAATTGCAGGGTAGTAACGAGCAGTACTTC. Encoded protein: CASSELQGSNEQYF.